The 20 T cell receptor beta chains reported below all come from one sample, sequenced in a study of T cells in Graves' hyperthyroidism and ophthalmopathy. What was amplified from RNA transcripts were TCR beta CDR3 regions. With the HTBI primer set, the TCR CDR3 went through a first round of RT-PCR. TCRdb redid the calling of the multiplex PCR reads with MiXCR, one entry per CDR3 protein. Among hundreds of thousands of distinct CDR3 sequences listed, approximately 15% were seen once. The sample comprised blood. The origin of the receptors is a woman aged 18-29 years with Graves' hyperthyroidism.

As for this clonotype: This may stem from a read error, because a much larger clone lies one nucleotide away. The V and J genes are TRBV5-1 and TRBJ2-1; D ambiguous. Germline V gene lookup returns CDR1 SGHRS and CDR2 YFSETQ. The CDR3 has 16 amino acids. V shed 0 bases and J shed 10 bases, with 20 bases lying between them. The CDR3: CASSLDGAAFFYEQFF. The CDR3 bases are TGCGCCAGCAGCTTGGATGGTGCGGCCTTCTTCTACGAGCAGTTCTTC. Full variable domain (remainder filled in from reference TRBV5-1 and TRBJ2-1): KAGVTQTPRYLIKTRGQQVTLSCSPISGHRSVSWYQQTPGQGLQFLFEYFSETQRNKGNFPGRFSGRQFSNSRSEMNVSTLELGDSALYLCASSLDGAAFFYEQFFGPGTRLTVL.

This clonotype was counted only a few times. The chain couples TRBV7-8 to TRBJ2-3; tentatively, D is TRBD2 (6 bases). The V end lost 1 base, the J end lost 5 bases, and 10 bases lay between the germline ends. The CDR3 is 14 residues long. CDR1 is SGHVS, CDR2 FQNEAQ, per germline. The CDR3: CASSLVRGVDTQYF. In nucleotides, the CDR3 is TGTGCCAGCAGCTTAGTGCGCGGGGTAGATACGCAGTATTTT. The whole variable domain, remainder taken from reference TRBV7-8 and TRBJ2-3, is GAGVSQSPRYKVAKRGQDVALRCDPISGHVSLFWYQQALGQGPEFLTYFQNEAQLDKSGLPSDRFFAERPEGSVSTLKIQRTQQEDSAVYLCASSLVRGVDTQYFGPGTRLTVL.

This clonotype was counted at least ten times. The rearrangement joins TRBV30 to TRBJ2-1; 8 nucleotides agree with TRBD2. The V and J ends lost 7 bases and 5 bases, in that order; junction bases with no gene match: 7. This CDR3 contains 13 residues. Per germline, CDR1 GTSNPN and CDR2 SVGIG (reference sequence). The CDR3 coding sequence is TGTGCCTTACATGCGGGAGGTCACAATGAGCAGTTCTTC. This sequence encodes CALHAGGHNEQFF.

This clonotype was found a few times. The rearrangement uses TRBV7-9 and TRBJ2-1; possibly TRBD2 for D (6 bases). Germline CDR1 is SEHNR and CDR2 is FQNEAQ (reference sequence). The CDR3 is made up of 14 amino acids. Trimming left V 5 bases short and J 4 bases short, with 12 bases between. CDR3 sequence reads: CASSLRGKYNEQFF. The CDR3 DNA is TGTGCCAGCAGCCTCCGCGGGAAATACAATGAGCAGTTCTTC.

In this sample, this clonotype turned up a few times. V gene TRBV12-3 or TRBV12-4 combines with J gene TRBJ2-7; D unclear. The CDR3 contains 13 residues. Trimming removed 7 bases from V and 2 bases from J, with 12 bases in between. DNA for the CDR3: TGTGCCAGCAAGGAATCTGTTACCTACGAGCAGTACTTC. Encoded protein: CASKESVTYEQYF.

In its sample, this clonotype was seen once. The rearrangement links TRBV14 to TRBJ2-1, with 10 bases aligning to TRBD2. Germline trimming cut 5 bases from V and 6 bases from J; bases unmatched to any gene: 7. CDR1 and CDR2 (germline): SGHDN, FVKESK. The CDR3 extends over 15 amino acids. The CDR3: CASSYGTSVFNEQFF. In nucleotides, the CDR3 is TGTGCCAGCAGCTACGGGACTAGCGTATTCAATGAGCAGTTCTTC. Supplemented by reference TRBV14 and TRBJ2-1, the full variable domain reads EAGVTQFPSHSVIEKGQTVTLRCDPISGHDNLYWYRRVMGKEIKFLLHFVKESKQDESGMPNNRFLAERTGGTYSTLKVQPAELEDSGVYFCASSYGTSVFNEQFFGPGTRLTVL.

This clonotype was counted at least ten times. The chain joins TRBV30 to TRBJ2-7; 7 positions agree with TRBD1. This CDR3 spans 12 amino acids. Germline V CDR1 and CDR2: GTSNPN, SVGIG (reference sequence). Trimming cost V 2 bases and J 4 bases; bases outside gene matches: 2. CDR3 amino acids: CAWSPQGYEQYF. The CDR3, as DNA: TGTGCCTGGAGTCCACAGGGGTACGAGCAGTACTTC.

This clonotype was seen more than once but under ten times. The chain links TRBV20-1 to TRBJ2-2, with a weak D call TRBD2 (6 bases). V lost 4 bases to trimming and J lost 4 bases, with 16 bases between them. Germline V gene lookup returns CDR1 DFQATT and CDR2 SNEGSKA (reference sequence). The CDR3 runs 15 residues. Written as DNA, the CDR3 is TGCAGTGCTAACGGATTGGGGAGGATCACCGGGGAGCTGTTTTTT. This encodes CSANGLGRITGELFF.

Ten or more counts support this clonotype. J is TRBJ1-5 and V is TRBV6-2 or TRBV6-3, with D unresolved. With 3 bases removed from V and 5 bases from J, the gap between germline ends came to 8 bases. CDR1 and CDR2 (germline): MNHEY, SVGEGT. The CDR3 spans 13 residues. Here the CDR3 reads CASSYSGDQPQHF. In DNA, the CDR3 is TGTGCCAGCAGTTATTCAGGTGATCAGCCCCAGCATTTT.

Remarks on this clonotype: The junction shows a germline mismatch at one end, possibly a read error. The rearrangement joins TRBV5-4 to TRBJ1-1, with 7 nucleotides matching TRBD1. Germline V gives CDR1 SGHNT, CDR2 YYREEE (reference sequence). CDR3 length equals 15 residues. Here the CDR3 reads CASSLGGRGTTEASF. CDR3 nucleotides: TGTGCCAGCAGCTTGGGGGGCAGGGGGACCACTGAAGCTTCCTTT.

This clonotype was picked up many times. This rearrangement joins TRBV14 to TRBJ2-7; TRBD1 agrees at 7 bases. This CDR3 has 12 residues. The V segment lost 6 bases and the J segment 2 bases; nucleotides outside the gene matches: 1. CDR1 is SGHDN and CDR2 is FVKESK in the germline V gene. CDR3: CASRGQTYEQYF. CDR3 nucleotide sequence: TGTGCCAGCAGGGGACAGACCTACGAGCAGTACTTC.

This clonotype was picked up a small number of times. The chain couples TRBV6-1 to TRBJ1-2; 7 positions agree with TRBD1. The CDR3 length is 15 residues. The J segment lost 5 bases and the V segment lost 6 bases, leaving 12 bases of the junction unmatched. Germline V gene lookup returns CDR1 MNHNS and CDR2 SASEGT. This chain's CDR3 is CASRGQANPLYGYTF. For the CDR3, the DNA is TGTGCCAGCAGAGGACAGGCCAACCCTCTTTATGGCTACACCTTC.

The rearrangement uses TRBV27 and TRBJ2-3; TRBD2 is a possible D gene (5 bases). Per germline, CDR1 MNHEY and CDR2 SMNVEV (reference sequence). The CDR3 consists of 13 residues. With 3 bases removed from V and 4 bases from J, the gap between germline ends came to 8 bases. CDR3 region: CASSFLAADTQYF. Written as DNA, the CDR3 is TGTGCCAGCAGTTTCCTAGCTGCAGATACGCAGTATTTT.

The rearrangement uses TRBV24-1 and TRBJ2-5; D may be TRBD1 (6 bases). The V gene lost 4 bases and the J gene lost 4 bases, with 18 bases spanning the gap. Germline lookup yields CDR1 KGHDR and CDR2 SFDVKD. CDR3 length: 16 residues. CDR3: CATSEGTYSIGETQYF. Here the CDR3 DNA reads TGTGCCACCAGTGAGGGGACATATTCGATTGGAGAGACCCAGTACTTC.

This chain links TRBV7-2 with TRBJ1-4; no clear D gene. Trimming left V 1 base short and J 6 bases short, with 9 bases between. This CDR3 is built from 14 residues. CDR1 is SGHTA, CDR2 FQGNSA, per germline. DNA of the CDR3: TGTGCCAGCAGCTTAGGATGGGGTTATGAAAAACTGTTTTTT. It yields the protein CASSLGWGYEKLFF. Full variable domain (outside the CDR3, taken from reference TRBV7-2 and TRBJ1-4): GAGVSQSPSNKVTEKGKDVELRCDPISGHTALYWYRQSLGQGLEFLIYFQGNSAPDKSGLPSDRFSAERTGGSVSTLTIQRTQQEDSAVYLCASSLGWGYEKLFFGSGTQLSVL.

V usage is TRBV6-1 and J usage is TRBJ1-5; unclear D gene. The CDR3 spans 15 residues. V lost 0 bases, J lost 5 bases, and 11 bases lay in between. The germline gives CDR1 MNHNS, CDR2 SASEGT. The CDR3 DNA reads as TGTGCCAGCAGTGAAGCGTGGGGAAACGATCAGCCCCAGCATTTT. It is translated as CASSEAWGNDQPQHF.

V usage is TRBV10-3 and J usage is TRBJ2-3; D gene unclear. Germline V gene sequence: CDR1 ENHRY, CDR2 SYGVKD. CDR3 length: 14 residues. Trimming removed 4 bases from V and 2 bases from J, with 10 bases in between. The CDR3 sequence: CAISAETDTDTQYF. CDR3 bases: TGTGCCATCAGTGCCGAGACCGACACAGATACGCAGTATTTT.

This clonotype was seen only a few times. This chain links TRBV20-1 with TRBJ2-2; 7 bases map to TRBD2. The germline gives CDR1 DFQATT, CDR2 SNEGSKA (reference sequence). CDR3 length equals 16 residues. Germline trimming cut 0 bases from V and 5 bases from J; bases unmatched to any gene: 9. CDR3 DNA: TGCAGTGCTAGAGATCGTGGCGGGAGTCTAACCGGGGAGCTGTTTTTT. Translated: CSARDRGGSLTGELFF.

This clonotype was seen ten or more times. The chain has TRBV11-2 and TRBJ2-1; D is undetermined. Germline V gene sequence: CDR1 SGHAT, CDR2 FQNNGV. Trimming took off 0 bases at V and 4 bases at J, with 10 bases between the two ends. CDR3 length: 15 amino acids. The CDR3 DNA sequence: TGTGCCAGCAGCTTAGATCGGGTACGGTACAATGAGCAGTTCTTC. This encodes CASSLDRVRYNEQFF.

Worth noting for this clonotype: It may be a read error: a sequence one base away is much more abundant. The chain has TRBV9 and TRBJ2-1; D remains unclear. The CDR3 extends over 14 amino acids. Trimming left V 0 bases short and J 7 bases short, with 11 bases between. CDR1 is SGDLS and CDR2 is YYNGEE in the germline V gene. The CDR3 spells CASSVDGPPNEQFF. The CDR3 DNA follows: TGTGCCAGCAGCGTAGACGGGCCCCCGAATGAGCAGTTCTTC.